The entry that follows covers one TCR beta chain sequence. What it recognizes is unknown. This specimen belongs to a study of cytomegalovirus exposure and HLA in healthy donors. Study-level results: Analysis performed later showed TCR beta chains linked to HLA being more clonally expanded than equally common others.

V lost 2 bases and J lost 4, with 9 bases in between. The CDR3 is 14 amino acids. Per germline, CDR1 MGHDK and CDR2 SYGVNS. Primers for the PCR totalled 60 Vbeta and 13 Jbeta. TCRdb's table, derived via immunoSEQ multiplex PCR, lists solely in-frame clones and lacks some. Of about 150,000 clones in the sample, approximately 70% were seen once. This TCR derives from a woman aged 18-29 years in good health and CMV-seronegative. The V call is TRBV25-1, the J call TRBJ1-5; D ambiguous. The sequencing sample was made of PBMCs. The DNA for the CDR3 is TGTGCCAGCAGTGAAACTCTCAGGAATCAGCCCCAGCATTTT. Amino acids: CASSETLRNQPQHF.